The 21 T cell receptor beta chains given below trace back to one sample, sequenced in a study of blood T cell repertoires in COVID-19. Clones were sequenced by immunoSEQ multiplex PCR, and TCRdb holds only the in-frame ones, with some missing. This sample has about 240,000 clones; roughly four fifths occur once, and the top ten carry 3.4%. Sequencing used peripheral blood. The receptors shown here come from a woman younger than 35 with acute or convalescent COVID-19.

J is TRBJ2-3 and V is TRBV7-9; D perhaps matches TRBD2 (6 bases). The V gene's germline CDR1 is SEHNR and CDR2 FQNEAQ (reference sequence). The CDR3 spans 15 residues. Trimming removed 6 bases at V and 2 bases at J, with 15 bases between. The CDR3 DNA is TGTGCCAGCAGGTCCGGAGGGACCCACACAGATACGCAGTATTTT. Translation: CASRSGGTHTDTQYF.

This chain connects TRBV18 to TRBJ2-7; 7 nucleotides agree with TRBD1. Germline CDR1 reads KGHSH; CDR2 reads LQKENI. CDR3 length: 14 residues. Germline trimming cut 3 bases from V and 2 bases from J; bases unmatched to any gene: 4. The CDR3 is CASSPPTGTYEQYF. CDR3 coding DNA: TGTGCCAGCTCACCGCCGACAGGGACCTACGAGCAGTACTTC.

V gene TRBV11-2 combines with J gene TRBJ2-1; possibly TRBD2 for D (6 bases). The ends were cut back, 5 bases at V and 1 base at J, with 18 bases in the middle. This CDR3 comprises 17 residues. From germline, CDR1 is SGHAT and CDR2 FQNNGV. CDR3 amino acids: CASSPEGTRISYNEQFF. In DNA form, the CDR3 reads TGTGCCAGCAGCCCCGAGGGGACTCGAATATCCTACAATGAGCAGTTCTTC.

The V call is TRBV28, the J call TRBJ1-4; D remains ambiguous. V was trimmed by 6 bases and J by 7 bases, leaving 9 bases between them. CDR1 is MDHEN and CDR2 is SYDVKM in the germline V gene. The CDR3 has 12 amino acids. CDR3 residues: CASRRAGEKLFF. The CDR3 DNA reads as TGTGCCAGCAGGCGAGCAGGTGAAAAACTGTTTTTT. The whole variable domain, remainder taken from reference TRBV28 and TRBJ1-4, is DVKVTQSSRYLVKRTGEKVFLECVQDMDHENMFWYRQDPGLGLRLIYFSYDVKMKEKGDIPEGYSVSREKKERFSLILESASTNQTSMYLCASRRAGEKLFFGSGTQLSVL.

This rearrangement joins TRBV5-6 to TRBJ2-3, with 7 bases lining up with TRBD2. The V segment lost 0 bases and the J segment 3 bases; nucleotides outside the gene matches: 7. The germline V gene has CDR1 SGHDT and CDR2 YYEEEE. This CDR3 comprises 16 residues. CDR3 sequence reads: CASSLVGGSRTDTQYF. CDR3 DNA: TGTGCCAGCAGCTTGGTTGGCGGGAGCAGAACAGATACGCAGTATTTT.

The CDR3 DNA sequence: TGTGCCAGCAGCTTAGGGGCTAGCGGGAGCACAGATACGCAGTATTTT. Its protein product is CASSLGASGSTDTQYF. J is TRBJ2-3 and V is TRBV13; 8 bases map to TRBD2. V was clipped by 0 bases and J by 0 bases; unmatched bases: 2. There are 16 residues in the CDR3. The germline V gene encodes CDR1 PRHDT and CDR2 FYEKMQ (reference sequence). The whole variable domain, filled in from reference TRBV13 and TRBJ2-3, reads AAGVIQSPRHLIKEKRETATLKCYPIPRHDTVYWYQQGPGQDPQFLISFYEKMQSDKGSIPDRFSAQQFSDYHSELNMSSLELGDSALYFCASSLGASGSTDTQYFGPGTRLTVL.

This clone was observed once. The CDR3 bases are TGTGCCAGCACCTTCTGGGAGGGGAACTATAATTCACCCCTCCACTTT. Translating gives CASTFWEGNYNSPLHF. The chain carries TRBV5-4 and TRBJ1-6, with D possibly being TRBD1 (5 bases). The germline gives CDR1 SGHNT, CDR2 YYREEE (reference sequence). The V end lost 6 bases, the J end lost 3 bases, and 16 bases lay between the germline ends. CDR3 size: 16 residues.

The rearrangement uses TRBV4-1 and TRBJ2-7; D is uncertain. Germline V CDR1 and CDR2: MGHRA, YSYEKL. With 1 base removed from V and 0 bases from J, the gap between germline ends came to 10 bases. This CDR3 is built from 15 residues. For the CDR3, the DNA is TGCGCCAGCAGCCAAGCCCAGGTTACCTCCTACGAGCAGTACTTC. Encoded protein: CASSQAQVTSYEQYF.

This clone appeared a few times. This chain links TRBV7-2 with TRBJ2-1; TRBD1 is a possible D gene (6 bases). V dropped 5 bases and J dropped 8 bases, with 16 bases sitting between them. Germline V gene lookup returns CDR1 SGHTA and CDR2 FQGNSA. The CDR3 spans 14 residues. The CDR3 spells CASSRFNTGYEQFF. CDR3 DNA: TGTGCCAGCAGCCGCTTCAACACAGGGTATGAGCAGTTCTTC. Based on the CDR3 plus reference TRBV7-2 and TRBJ2-1, the full variable domain is GAGVSQSPSNKVTEKGKDVELRCDPISGHTALYWYRQSLGQGLEFLIYFQGNSAPDKSGLPSDRFSAERTGGSVSTLTIQRTQQEDSAVYLCASSRFNTGYEQFFGPGTRLTVL.

V gene TRBV19 combines with J gene TRBJ1-2, with TRBD1 as a possible D gene (5 bases). This CDR3 spans 16 amino acids. V shed 5 bases and J shed 0 bases, with 16 bases lying between them. The germline V gene encodes CDR1 LNHDA and CDR2 SQIVND (reference sequence). The CDR3 region is CASSPGRGEANYGYTF. The DNA for the CDR3 is TGTGCCAGTAGTCCCGGCCGAGGGGAGGCTAACTATGGCTACACCTTC.

This chain joins TRBV5-1 and TRBJ2-7, with D maybe TRBD2 (5 bases). Trimming removed 2 bases from V and 3 bases from J, with 9 bases in between. This CDR3 is 13 amino acids long. From germline, CDR1 is SGHRS and CDR2 YFSETQ. The CDR3 region has the DNA TGCGCCAGCAGCTTAGCCGGGAACTACGAGCAGTACTTC. Translated: CASSLAGNYEQYF.

J is TRBJ1-4 and V is TRBV3-1 (or the pseudogene TRBV3-2), with D possibly matching TRBD1 (6 bases). The CDR3 is 16 amino acids. Trimming took 3 bases from V and 6 from J, leaving 17 bases between them. Germline lookup yields CDR1 LGHDT and CDR2 YNNKEL (reference sequence). The CDR3 loop reads CASSHRYRVWDEKLFF. The CDR3 bases are TGTGCCAGCAGCCACCGTTACAGGGTATGGGATGAAAAACTGTTTTTT.

The gene calls are TRBV7-9 and TRBJ2-1, with 13 positions matching TRBD2. The CDR3 sequence is 16 residues long. CDR1 is SEHNR, CDR2 FQNEAQ, per germline (reference sequence). V was clipped by 4 bases and J by 6 bases; unmatched bases: 6. The DNA for the CDR3 is TGTGCCAGCAGCTCCCGGACTAGCGGGAGTGTCAATGAGCAGTTCTTC. This codes for CASSSRTSGSVNEQFF.

The chain uses TRBV7-2 and TRBJ2-6, with D possibly TRBD2 on 6 matching bases. The CDR3 loop spans 16 amino acids. Germline V lookup: CDR1 SGHTA, CDR2 FQGNSA. V was pared by 5 bases and J by 3 bases, with 14 bases between. The CDR3 here is CASSPSRGGGANVLTF. CDR3 coding DNA: TGTGCCAGCAGCCCATCCCGGGGAGGTGGGGCCAACGTCCTGACTTTC.

The sample holds many counts of this clone. The V gene is TRBV29-1, the J gene TRBJ1-1, with 7 positions matching TRBD1. The CDR3 extends over 16 amino acids. Germline loops: CDR1 SQVTM, CDR2 ANQGSEA. The ends lost 2 bases at V and 8 bases at J; junction bases unmatched: 17. In DNA, the CDR3 is TGCAGCGTTGAATATTGGTTCCCAGGGGGTCACCCCGAAGCTTTCTTT. Its protein is CSVEYWFPGGHPEAFF. Using reference TRBV29-1 and TRBJ1-1 for the parts outside the CDR3, the full variable domain is SAVISQKPSRDICQRGTSLTIQCQVDSQVTMMFWYRQQPGQSLTLIATANQGSEATYESGFVIDKFPISRPNLTFSTLTVSNMSPEDSSIYLCSVEYWFPGGHPEAFFGQGTRLTVV.

The chain recombines TRBV27 with TRBJ2-2; D perhaps matches TRBD2 (6 bases). The CDR3 runs to 14 residues. V lost 9 bases, J lost 3 bases, and 14 bases lay in between. In germline, CDR1 is MNHEY, CDR2 SMNVEV (reference sequence). CDR3 amino acids: CAREAGKDTGELFF. Here the CDR3 DNA reads TGTGCCAGGGAAGCGGGTAAGGACACCGGGGAGCTGTTTTTT.

This chain joins TRBV20-1 and TRBJ2-5; a weak D match, TRBD1 (5 bases). Germline CDR1 and CDR2: DFQATT and SNEGSKA (reference sequence). V lost 3 bases and J 0 bases, leaving 11 bases between the germline ends. The CDR3 totals 14 residues. CDR3 bases: TGCAGTGCTAGTTTGGGGCCCAACCAAGAGACCCAGTACTTC. Translating it yields CSASLGPNQETQYF.

The V and J genes are TRBV11-2 and TRBJ2-3, with a weak D call TRBD1 (5 bases). The CDR3 consists of 15 residues. V lost 4 bases and J 6 bases, leaving 17 bases between the germline ends. The V gene's germline CDR1 is SGHAT and CDR2 FQNNGV. The CDR3 coding sequence is TGTGCCAGCAGCTATCGGGCCTTTGGGGCGGATACGCAGTATTTT. Amino acid sequence: CASSYRAFGADTQYF.

This chain joins TRBV28 and TRBJ1-3, with 8 bases aligning to TRBD1. Unmatched junction bases numbered 3, after V lost 6 bases and J lost 2 bases. The germline CDR1 and CDR2 sequences are MDHEN and SYDVKM. CDR3 length: 14 amino acids. DNA of the CDR3: TGTGCCAGCAGCCCAGGGGGCCCTGGAAACACCATATATTTT. This translates into CASSPGGPGNTIYF.

This rearrangement joins TRBV11-2 to TRBJ2-2; TRBD1 is a possible D gene (5 bases). The length of the CDR3 is 17 residues. Per germline, CDR1 SGHAT and CDR2 FQNNGV. The V end was cut by 5 bases, the J end by 7 bases, with 23 bases between. CDR3 region: CASSMDTLLQTGGELFF. In DNA form, the CDR3 reads TGTGCCAGCAGCATGGACACACTTCTCCAGACTGGCGGGGAGCTGTTTTTT.

V usage is TRBV2 and J usage is TRBJ2-1; no firm D call. The CDR3 is made up of 13 amino acids. The V gene's germline CDR1 is SNHLY and CDR2 FYNNEI. V was shortened by 3 bases and J by 9 bases, with 12 bases between the two germline ends. CDR3 in DNA: TGTGCCAGCAGTGATGACGGGTTTGGTGAGCAGTTCTTC. Translated: CASSDDGFGEQFF.